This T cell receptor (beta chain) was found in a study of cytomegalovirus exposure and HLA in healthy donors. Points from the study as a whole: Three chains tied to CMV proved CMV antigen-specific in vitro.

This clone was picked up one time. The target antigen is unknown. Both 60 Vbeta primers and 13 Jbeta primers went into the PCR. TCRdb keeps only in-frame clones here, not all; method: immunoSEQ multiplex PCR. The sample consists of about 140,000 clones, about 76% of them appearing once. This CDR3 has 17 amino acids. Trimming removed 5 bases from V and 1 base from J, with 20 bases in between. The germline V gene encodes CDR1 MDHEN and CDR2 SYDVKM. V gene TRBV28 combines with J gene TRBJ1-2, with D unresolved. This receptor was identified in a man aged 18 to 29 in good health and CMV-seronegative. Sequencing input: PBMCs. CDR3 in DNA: TGTGCCAGCAGTGGAACTCGGACTGCTCCTAATAACTATGGCTACACCTTC. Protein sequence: CASSGTRTAPNNYGYTF.